This entry describes one TCR beta chain. Antigen unknown. The data were obtained in a study of shared clonotypes between healthy human individuals. Recent acute infections and vaccinations were absent in the healthy HIV-negative adult donors. Every donor was a Caucasian adult from Nashville, Tennessee. TCRdb keeps only in-frame clones here, not all; method: immunoSEQ multiplex PCR. The repertoire consists of 400,000 to 500,000 clones, with roughly 78% occurring once and the leading ten covering 9.5% to 15%. Study conclusions and caveats: Only blood was sampled, and tissue TCR repertoires likely differ from blood ones.

V trimming: 5 bases; J trimming: 6 bases; junction bases outside the gene matches: 2. The V gene's germline CDR1 is SGHVS and CDR2 FQNEAQ. This CDR3 spans 13 amino acids. The sequence derives from a woman aged 40 to 50 in good health. Some clones in this sample may be carry-over from other donors' samples. The sample taken for sequencing was PBMCs. The rearrangement uses TRBV7-8 and TRBJ1-5, with TRBD1 matching over 9 bases. For the CDR3, the DNA is TGTGCCAGCAGCCGACAGGGGGGTCAGCCCCAGCATTTT. Translating it yields CASSRQGGQPQHF.